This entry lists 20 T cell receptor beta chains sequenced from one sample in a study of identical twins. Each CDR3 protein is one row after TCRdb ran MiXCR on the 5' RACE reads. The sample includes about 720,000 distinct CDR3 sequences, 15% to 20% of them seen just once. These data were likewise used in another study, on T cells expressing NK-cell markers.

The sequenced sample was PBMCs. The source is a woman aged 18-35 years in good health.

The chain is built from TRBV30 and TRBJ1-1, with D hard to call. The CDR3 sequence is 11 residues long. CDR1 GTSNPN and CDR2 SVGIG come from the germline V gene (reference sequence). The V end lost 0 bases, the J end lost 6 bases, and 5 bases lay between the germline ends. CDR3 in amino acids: CAWSVEAEAFF. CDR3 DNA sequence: TGTGCCTGGAGTGTGGAGGCTGAAGCTTTCTTT.

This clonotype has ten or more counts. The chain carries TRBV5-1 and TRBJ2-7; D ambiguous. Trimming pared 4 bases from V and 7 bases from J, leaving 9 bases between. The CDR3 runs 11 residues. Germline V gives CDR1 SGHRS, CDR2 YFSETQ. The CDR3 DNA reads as TGCGCCAGCAGCCTGGATAGAGAGCAGTACTTC. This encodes CASSLDREQYF.

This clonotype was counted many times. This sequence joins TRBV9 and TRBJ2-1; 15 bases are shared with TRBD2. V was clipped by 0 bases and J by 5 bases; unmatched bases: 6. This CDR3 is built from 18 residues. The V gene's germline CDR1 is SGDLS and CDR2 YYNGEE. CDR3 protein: CASSVVGTSGRFNNEQFF. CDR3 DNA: TGTGCCAGCAGCGTAGTAGGGACTAGCGGGAGGTTTAACAATGAGCAGTTCTTC.

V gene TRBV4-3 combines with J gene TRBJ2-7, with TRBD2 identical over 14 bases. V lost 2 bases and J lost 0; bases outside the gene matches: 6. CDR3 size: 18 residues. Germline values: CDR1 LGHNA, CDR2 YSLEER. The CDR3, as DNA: TGCGCCAGCAGCCAAAGACTAGCGGGAGGGCCGAGCTCCTACGAGCAGTACTTC. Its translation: CASSQRLAGGPSSYEQYF.

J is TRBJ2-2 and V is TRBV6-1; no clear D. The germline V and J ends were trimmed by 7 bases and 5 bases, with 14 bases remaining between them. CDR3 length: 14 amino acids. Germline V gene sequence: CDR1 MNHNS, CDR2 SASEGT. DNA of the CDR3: TGTGCCAGCACATCGGGTAGCAGAACCGGGGAGCTGTTTTTT. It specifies CASTSGSRTGELFF.

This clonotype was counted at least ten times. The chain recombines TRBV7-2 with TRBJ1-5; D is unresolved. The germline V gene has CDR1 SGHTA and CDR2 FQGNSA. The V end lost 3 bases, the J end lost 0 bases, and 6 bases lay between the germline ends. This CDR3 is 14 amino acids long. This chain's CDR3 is CASSFQVSNQPQHF. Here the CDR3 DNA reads TGTGCCAGCAGCTTTCAGGTTAGCAATCAGCCCCAGCATTTT.

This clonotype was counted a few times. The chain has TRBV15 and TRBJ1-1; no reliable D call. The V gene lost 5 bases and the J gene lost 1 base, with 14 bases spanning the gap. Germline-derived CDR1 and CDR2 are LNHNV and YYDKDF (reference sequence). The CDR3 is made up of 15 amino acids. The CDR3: CATSSLTTGNTEAFF. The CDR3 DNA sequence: TGTGCCACCAGCTCGCTGACGACCGGGAACACTGAAGCTTTCTTT. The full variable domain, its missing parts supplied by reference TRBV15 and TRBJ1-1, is DAMVIQNPRYQVTQFGKPVTLSCSQTLNHNVMYWYQQKSSQAPKLLFHYYDKDFNNEADTPDNFQSRRPNTSFCFLDIRSPGLGDTAMYLCATSSLTTGNTEAFFGQGTRLTVV.

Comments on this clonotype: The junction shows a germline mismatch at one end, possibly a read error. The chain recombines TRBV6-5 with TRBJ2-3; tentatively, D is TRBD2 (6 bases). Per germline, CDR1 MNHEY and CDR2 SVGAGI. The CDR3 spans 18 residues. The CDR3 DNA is TGTGCCAGCAATTACCCATACCCGGCGAAGCGGGCTGCAGATACGCAGTATTTT. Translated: CASNYPYPAKRAADTQYF.

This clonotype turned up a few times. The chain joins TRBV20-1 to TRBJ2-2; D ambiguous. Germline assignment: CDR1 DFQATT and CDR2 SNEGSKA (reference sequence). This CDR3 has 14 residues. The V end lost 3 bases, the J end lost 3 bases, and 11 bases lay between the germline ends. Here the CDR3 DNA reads TGCAGTGCTAGCACTGGTTTTGACACCGGGGAGCTGTTTTTT. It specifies CSASTGFDTGELFF.

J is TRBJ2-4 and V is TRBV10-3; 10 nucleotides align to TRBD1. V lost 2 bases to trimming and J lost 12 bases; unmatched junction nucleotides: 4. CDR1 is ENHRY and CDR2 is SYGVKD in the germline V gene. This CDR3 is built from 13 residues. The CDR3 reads CAISERTGGHQYF. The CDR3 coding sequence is TGTGCCATCAGTGAGAGGACAGGGGGTCATCAGTACTTC.

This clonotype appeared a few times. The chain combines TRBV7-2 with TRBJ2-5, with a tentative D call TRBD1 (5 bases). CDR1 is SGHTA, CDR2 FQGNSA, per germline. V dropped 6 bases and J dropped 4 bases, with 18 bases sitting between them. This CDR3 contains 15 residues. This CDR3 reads CASRVRVGSVETQYF. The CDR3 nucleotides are TGTGCCAGCAGGGTCAGGGTTGGCTCGGTAGAGACCCAGTACTTC. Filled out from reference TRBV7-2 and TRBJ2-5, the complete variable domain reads GAGVSQSPSNKVTEKGKDVELRCDPISGHTALYWYRQSLGQGLEFLIYFQGNSAPDKSGLPSDRFSAERTGGSVSTLTIQRTQQEDSAVYLCASRVRVGSVETQYFGPGTRLLVL.

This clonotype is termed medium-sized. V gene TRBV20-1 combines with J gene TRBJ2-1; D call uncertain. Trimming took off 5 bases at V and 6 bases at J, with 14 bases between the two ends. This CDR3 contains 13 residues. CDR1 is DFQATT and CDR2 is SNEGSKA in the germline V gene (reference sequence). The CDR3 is CSAPPYTVNEQFF. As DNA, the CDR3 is TGCAGTGCTCCCCCCTACACGGTCAATGAGCAGTTCTTC.

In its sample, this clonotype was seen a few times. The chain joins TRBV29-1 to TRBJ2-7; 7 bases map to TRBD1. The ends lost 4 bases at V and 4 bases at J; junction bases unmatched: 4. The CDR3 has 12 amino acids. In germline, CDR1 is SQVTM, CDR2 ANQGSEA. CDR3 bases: TGCAGCGTTGGGGACAGTCCTTACGAGCAGTACTTC. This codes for CSVGDSPYEQYF.

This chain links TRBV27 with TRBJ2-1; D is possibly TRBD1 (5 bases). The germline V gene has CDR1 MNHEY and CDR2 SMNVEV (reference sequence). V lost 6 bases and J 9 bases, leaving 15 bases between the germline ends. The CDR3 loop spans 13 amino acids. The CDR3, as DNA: TGTGCCAGCAGCCTAGACAGACGTACTGAGCAGTTCTTC. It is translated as CASSLDRRTEQFF.

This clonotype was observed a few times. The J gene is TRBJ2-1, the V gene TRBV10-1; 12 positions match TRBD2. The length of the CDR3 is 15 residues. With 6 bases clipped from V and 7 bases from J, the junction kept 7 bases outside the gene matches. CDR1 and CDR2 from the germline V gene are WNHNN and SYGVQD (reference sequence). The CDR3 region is CASRELAGGWNEQFF. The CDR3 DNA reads TGCGCCAGCAGGGAACTAGCGGGAGGCTGGAATGAGCAGTTCTTC.

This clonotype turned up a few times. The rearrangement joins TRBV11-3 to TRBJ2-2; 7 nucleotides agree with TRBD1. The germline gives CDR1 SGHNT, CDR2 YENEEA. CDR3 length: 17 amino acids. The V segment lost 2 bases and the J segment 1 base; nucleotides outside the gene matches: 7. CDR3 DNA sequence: TGTGCCAGCAGCTTATGGAAGGGGGCCCAGAACACCGGGGAGCTGTTTTTT. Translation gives CASSLWKGAQNTGELFF.

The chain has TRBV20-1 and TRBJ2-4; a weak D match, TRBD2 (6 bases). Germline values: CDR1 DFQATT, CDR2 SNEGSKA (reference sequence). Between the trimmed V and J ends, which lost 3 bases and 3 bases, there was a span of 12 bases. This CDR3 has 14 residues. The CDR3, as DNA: TGCAGTGCTAGCCGTGAGGGACTCAAAAACATTCAGTACTTC. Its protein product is CSASREGLKNIQYF.

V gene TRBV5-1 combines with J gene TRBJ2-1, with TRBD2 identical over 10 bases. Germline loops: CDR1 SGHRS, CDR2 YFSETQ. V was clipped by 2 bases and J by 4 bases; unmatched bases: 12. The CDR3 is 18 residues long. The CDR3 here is CASSFGTSANAVYNEQFF. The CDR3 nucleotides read TGCGCCAGCAGCTTCGGGACTAGCGCCAATGCAGTATACAATGAGCAGTTCTTC.

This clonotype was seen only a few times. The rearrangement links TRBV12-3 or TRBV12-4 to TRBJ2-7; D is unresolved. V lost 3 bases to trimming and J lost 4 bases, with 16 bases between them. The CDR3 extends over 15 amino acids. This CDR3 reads CASSFSPTGFYEQYF. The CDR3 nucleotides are TGTGCCAGCAGTTTCTCCCCGACTGGTTTTTACGAGCAGTACTTC.

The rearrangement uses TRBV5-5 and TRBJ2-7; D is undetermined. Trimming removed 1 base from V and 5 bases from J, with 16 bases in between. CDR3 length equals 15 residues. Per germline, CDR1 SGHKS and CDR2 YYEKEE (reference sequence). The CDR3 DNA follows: TGTGCCAGCAGCTTGAGGGCCTTTTTTAACCACGAGCAGTACTTC. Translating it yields CASSLRAFFNHEQYF.